The sequence of this TCR beta chain was determined in a study of blood T cell repertoires in COVID-19 (dated by TCRdb to the early 2020s). Concerning the study at large: The collaborator samples originated in the United States, Italy and Spain and spanned the acute and convalescent phases of COVID-19. Where available, HLA class I and class II types were obtained from metadata supplied by the sample provider rather than from assay-based typing. The repertoires were released in a freely available public database meant as a resource for research on the immune response to SARS-CoV-2. Deeply sampled blood TCRbeta repertoires from subjects exposed to, actively infected with, or recovered from COVID-19 were included in the dataset. The material from the prospective study consisted of cDNA or gDNA derived from T cells, B-cell-depleted T cells, or PBMCs. Samples came from the ongoing ImmuneRACE study (first 160 participants) plus 1,254 subjects from 6 global collaborators. A de-identified subject ID, COVID-19 status, age in years and sex were almost always included in the sample metadata.

CDR1 and CDR2 are read off the germline V gene (reference sequence) as MNHNY and SVGAGI. Trimming costs V 6 bases and J 3 bases, and their ends lie 6 bases apart. The CDR3 holds 11 amino acids from the cysteine to the phenylalanine. Of all the DNA, just the CDR3 is kept, 33 bases in frame from base 1. The full study reports these points: Clinical and demographic metadata were provided uncurated, with the amount varying by source and participant.

On this clone: The clone's antigen remains unknown. Base qualities are not at hand, and no much larger clone is one base apart.

At one collaborating source in Seattle, patients were enrolled during active infection and were followed longitudinally through the course of disease. Whole blood was collected in K2EDTA tubes by collaborating institutions according to the institutions' own protocols. For TCRbeta analysis, collaborators shipped samples in one of three forms: frozen whole blood, isolated PBMCs, or DNA extracted from either of those sample types. The immunoSEQ Assay, a bias-controlled multiplex PCR, was used to amplify TCRbeta CDR3 regions from genomic DNA. Regarding the original processing steps: Nucleated cell counts per sample were estimated from amplification of reference gene primers within the assay. To quantify the absolute abundance of each unique TCRbeta CDR3 rearrangement, sequence reads were collapsed and filtered. For each sample, productive Simpson clonality was calculated by taking the square root of Simpson's diversity index across productive rearrangements. Imported from immuneACCESS, the table was reduced by TCRdb to in-frame sequences with V and J called. These copies leave out some clones; in studies compared against another copy, an unresolved V gene accounts for under half, and the cause of the remainder is not known. V and J calls and clone size are those listed in that table; D and trimming were worked out from the DNA. This sample is represented by around 180,000 clones; roughly 80% of them were singletons. The ten largest clones represent more than 10% of the sample.

The V and J genes are TRBV6-6 and TRBJ2-7, with the D gene not clear enough to name. Material for sequencing was peripheral blood. The sequence came from an elderly woman with COVID-19, enrolled during active disease. The DNA sequence is as follows: TGTGCCAGCAGCACATACTACGAGCAGTACTTC. This sequence encodes CASSTYYEQYF.